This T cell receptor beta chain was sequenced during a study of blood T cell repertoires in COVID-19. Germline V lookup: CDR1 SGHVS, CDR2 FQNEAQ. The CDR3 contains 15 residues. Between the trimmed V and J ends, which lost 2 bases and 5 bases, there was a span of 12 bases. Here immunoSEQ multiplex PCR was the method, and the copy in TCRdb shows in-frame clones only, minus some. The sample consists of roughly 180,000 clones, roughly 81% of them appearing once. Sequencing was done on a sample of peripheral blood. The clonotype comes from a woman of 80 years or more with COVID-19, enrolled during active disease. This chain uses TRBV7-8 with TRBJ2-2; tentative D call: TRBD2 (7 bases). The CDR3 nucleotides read TGTGCCAGCAGCTTAAAACAGGGAGGGACCGGGGAGCTGTTTTTT. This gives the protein CASSLKQGGTGELFF. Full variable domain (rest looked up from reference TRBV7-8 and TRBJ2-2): GAGVSQSPRYKVAKRGQDVALRCDPISGHVSLFWYQQALGQGPEFLTYFQNEAQLDKSGLPSDRFFAERPEGSVSTLKIQRTQQEDSAVYLCASSLKQGGTGELFFGEGSRLTVL.